A single sample gave rise to the 13 T cell receptor beta chains below, sequenced in a study of OX40 agonist ivuxolimab in advanced cancers. Assay: immunoSEQ multiplex PCR; the TCRdb copy retains only in-frame clones and omits some. In the table there are fewer than 130,000 clones, around 90% of which are singletons. Source: CD4+ or CD8+ T cells sorted from blood, taken in a trial of the OX40 agonist ivuxolimab. Receptors originate from an adult with an advanced solid tumor such as melanoma, head and neck, liver or kidney cancer.

This chain connects TRBV19 to TRBJ1-4; D unclear. Trimming shortened V by 3 bases and J by 13 bases, and 15 bases separated the two germline ends. This CDR3 has 13 amino acids. Germline CDR1 reads LNHDA; CDR2 reads SQIVND (reference sequence). Written as DNA, the CDR3 is TGTGCCAGTAGTATTTCTTTTGCGTCCCGACTGTTTTTT. Encoded protein: CASSISFASRLFF.

V usage is TRBV19 and J usage is TRBJ1-1; D is uncertain. The V and J ends lost 6 bases and 3 bases respectively, with 17 bases between them. Germline lookup yields CDR1 LNHDA and CDR2 SQIVND (reference sequence). CDR3 length equals 15 residues. The CDR3 loop reads CASRSKQLLDTEAFF. The CDR3 DNA reads as TGTGCCAGTAGGTCAAAACAGTTACTTGACACTGAAGCTTTCTTT. Combining the CDR3 with reference TRBV19 and TRBJ1-1 gives the whole variable domain DGGITQSPKYLFRKEGQNVTLSCEQNLNHDAMYWYRQDPGQGLRLIYYSQIVNDFQKGDIAEGYSVSREKKESFPLTVTSAQKNPTAFYLCASRSKQLLDTEAFFGQGTRLTVV.

The rearrangement joins TRBV6-1 to TRBJ2-4, with a weak D call TRBD2 (6 bases). V dropped 7 bases and J dropped 2 bases, with 9 bases sitting between them. CDR1 and CDR2 (germline): MNHNS, SASEGT. CDR3 size: 13 residues. The CDR3 DNA is TGTGCCAGCAAGGAGGGGACCAAAAACATTCAGTACTTC. Its protein is CASKEGTKNIQYF.

The DNA for the CDR3 is TGTGCCAGCAGCTTCACTAGCGGGGGTACCTACGAGCAGTACTTC. Residues: CASSFTSGGTYEQYF. The chain uses TRBV5-8 and TRBJ2-7, with 11 positions matching TRBD2. The V gene end was trimmed by 2 bases and the J gene end by 2 bases; junction bases not matched to a gene: 3. This CDR3 spans 15 amino acids. Looked up from germline, CDR1 is SGHTS and CDR2 is YDEGEE.

This chain uses TRBV2 with TRBJ1-1; 11 nucleotides line up with TRBD1. CDR3 length equals 16 residues. Germline V CDR1 and CDR2: SNHLY, FYNNEI. The junction had 7 bases not matched to a gene; V was cut back by 6 bases and J by 1 base. CDR3 DNA sequence: TGTGCCAGCAGCGCCGGACAGGGGGCGGGGAACACTGAAGCTTTCTTT. This encodes CASSAGQGAGNTEAFF.

The chain has TRBV7-9 and TRBJ2-3; 8 bases are a match to TRBD2. Germline V CDR1 and CDR2: SEHNR, FQNEAQ (reference sequence). The CDR3 loop spans 15 amino acids. Trimming cost V 5 bases and J 5 bases; bases outside gene matches: 9. The CDR3 nucleotides read TGTGCCAGCAGCATGAGCGGGAGTTGGAAAGATACGCAGTATTTT. As protein: CASSMSGSWKDTQYF.

The chain employs TRBV28 and TRBJ2-3, with D perhaps matching TRBD1 or TRBD2 (5 bases each). The CDR3 consists of 15 residues. CDR1 and CDR2 from the germline V gene are MDHEN and SYDVKM. Trimming removed 6 bases at V and 4 bases at J, with 17 bases between. DNA of the CDR3: TGTGCCAGCAGCGATCCGGGGCGATCGGCAGATACGCAGTATTTT. It is translated as CASSDPGRSADTQYF.

The V gene is TRBV29-1, the J gene TRBJ1-2; D is unclear. This CDR3 contains 13 residues. Germline lookup yields CDR1 SQVTM and CDR2 ANQGSEA. Trimming took off 4 bases at V and 0 bases at J, with 9 bases between the two ends. The CDR3 is CSVAQLANYGYTF. As DNA, the CDR3 is TGCAGCGTTGCACAGTTAGCTAACTATGGCTACACCTTC.

The DNA of the CDR3 is TGTGCCTGGACCCGATTTGGACAGGGTAATAACTATGGCTACACCTTC. This translates into CAWTRFGQGNNYGYTF. The chain uses TRBV30 and TRBJ1-2; 8 bases are shared with TRBD1. V was clipped by 4 bases and J by 1 base; unmatched bases: 11. CDR3 size: 16 residues. From germline, CDR1 is GTSNPN and CDR2 SVGIG (reference sequence).

Regarding this clone: Other DNA sequences from this sample encode an identical CDR3 as well. This rearrangement joins TRBV27 to TRBJ1-2; unclear D gene. The CDR3 spans 15 residues. Trimming took 3 bases from V and 4 from J, leaving 15 bases between them. The germline CDR1 and CDR2 sequences are MNHEY and SMNVEV (reference sequence). The CDR3: CASSFRGLGAYGYTF. As DNA, the CDR3 is TGTGCCAGCAGTTTTAGAGGGCTCGGCGCCTATGGCTACACCTTC.

The CDR3 is CAISGLAQHGELFF. CDR3 coding DNA: TGTGCCATCAGTGGACTAGCTCAACATGGGGAGCTGTTTTTT. This chain connects TRBV10-3 to TRBJ2-2; 7 bases line up with TRBD2. CDR1 and CDR2 from the germline V gene are ENHRY and SYGVKD. The CDR3 spans 14 residues. The trim removed 4 bases at V and 8 bases at J, leaving 7 bases unmatched.

The table lists this clone with a few counts. This rearrangement joins TRBV19 to TRBJ1-6; the D gene is possibly TRBD1 (6 bases). Germline values: CDR1 LNHDA, CDR2 SQIVND (reference sequence). The CDR3 extends over 14 amino acids. Between the trimmed V and J ends, which lost 6 bases and 9 bases, there was a span of 15 bases. The CDR3 loop is CASSRQAASSPLHF. DNA of the CDR3: TGTGCCAGTAGCCGACAGGCGGCCAGTTCACCCCTCCACTTT.

Only a few counts were recorded for this clone. The chain uses TRBV7-8 and TRBJ2-4, with D possibly TRBD1 on 6 matching bases. This CDR3 is built from 20 residues. Germline CDR1 reads SGHVS; CDR2 reads FQNEAQ. V dropped 5 bases and J dropped 0 bases, with 26 bases sitting between them. For the CDR3, the DNA is TGTGCCAGCAGCCCCTCCCGACAGGCCGAGGGGGTGAAAGCCAAAAACATTCAGTACTTC. Translation gives CASSPSRQAEGVKAKNIQYF.